The clone carrying this T cell receptor beta chain was counted at least ten times. Its target is unknown. The data originate from a study of breast tumors, draining lymph nodes, adjacent tissues. Samples came from axillary lymph nodes draining the breast cancer. This CDR3 region has 14 residues. V trimming: 6 bases; J trimming: 4 bases; junction bases outside the gene matches: 7. In germline, CDR1 is SNHLY, CDR2 FYNNEI. Study results and limitations: Tumor repertoires ranked between lymph nodes and nontumor tissue in diversity, with V and J gene preferences.

TCRdb re-derived calls from the multiplex PCR reads in MiXCR, one entry per CDR3 protein. The sample records 150,000 to 250,000 distinct CDR3 sequences, approximately 30% being singletons. This sequence joins TRBV2 and TRBJ2-7, with 9 bases aligning to TRBD1. The sequence derives from a female donor with breast cancer. Some clones in this sample may be carry-over from other donors' samples. Source material: axillary lymph node tissue. CDR3 residues: CASREDRGEYEQYF. The DNA of the CDR3 is TGTGCCAGCAGAGAGGACAGGGGAGAGTACGAGCAGTACTTC.